This T cell receptor (beta chain) was sequenced in a study of blood T cell repertoires in COVID-19. About the study: COVID-19 samples collected from the United States, Italy and Spain covered acute and convalescent phases.

CDR1 ENHRY and CDR2 SYGVKD come from the germline V gene. Trimming stripped 0 bases from V and 4 bases from J, with 13 bases between. The CDR3 loop spans 16 amino acids. As handled by the study authors: For nucleated cells, counts were estimated from reference gene primer amplification. Some clones are missing from TCRdb's copy, which holds only in-frame ones; the method was immunoSEQ multiplex PCR. V and J calls and clone size are as listed in that table; D and trimming were resolved from the DNA. The sample yields about 71,000 clones, about four fifths seen once. V gene TRBV10-3 combines with J gene TRBJ1-3; unclear D gene. The sequence came from a woman aged 80 or older with acute or convalescent COVID-19. Sequencing was done on a sample of peripheral blood. CDR3 in amino acids: CAISESGLQFGNTIYF. The CDR3 DNA reads TGTGCCATCAGTGAGTCGGGTTTACAGTTCGGAAACACCATATATTTT.